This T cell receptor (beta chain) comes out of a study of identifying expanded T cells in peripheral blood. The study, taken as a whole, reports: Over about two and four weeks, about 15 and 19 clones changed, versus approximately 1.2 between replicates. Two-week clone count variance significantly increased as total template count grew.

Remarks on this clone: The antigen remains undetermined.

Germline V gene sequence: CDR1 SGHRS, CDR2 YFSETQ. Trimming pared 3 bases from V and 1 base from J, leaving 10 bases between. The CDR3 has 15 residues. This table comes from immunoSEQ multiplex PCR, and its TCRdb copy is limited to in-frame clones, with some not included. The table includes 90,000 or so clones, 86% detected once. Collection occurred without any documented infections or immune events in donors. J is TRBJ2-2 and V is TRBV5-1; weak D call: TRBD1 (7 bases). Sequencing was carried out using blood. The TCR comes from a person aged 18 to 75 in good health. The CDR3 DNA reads TGCGCCAGCAGCTCCAGGGGGGAGAACACCGGGGAGCTGTTTTTT. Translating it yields CASSSRGENTGELFF.